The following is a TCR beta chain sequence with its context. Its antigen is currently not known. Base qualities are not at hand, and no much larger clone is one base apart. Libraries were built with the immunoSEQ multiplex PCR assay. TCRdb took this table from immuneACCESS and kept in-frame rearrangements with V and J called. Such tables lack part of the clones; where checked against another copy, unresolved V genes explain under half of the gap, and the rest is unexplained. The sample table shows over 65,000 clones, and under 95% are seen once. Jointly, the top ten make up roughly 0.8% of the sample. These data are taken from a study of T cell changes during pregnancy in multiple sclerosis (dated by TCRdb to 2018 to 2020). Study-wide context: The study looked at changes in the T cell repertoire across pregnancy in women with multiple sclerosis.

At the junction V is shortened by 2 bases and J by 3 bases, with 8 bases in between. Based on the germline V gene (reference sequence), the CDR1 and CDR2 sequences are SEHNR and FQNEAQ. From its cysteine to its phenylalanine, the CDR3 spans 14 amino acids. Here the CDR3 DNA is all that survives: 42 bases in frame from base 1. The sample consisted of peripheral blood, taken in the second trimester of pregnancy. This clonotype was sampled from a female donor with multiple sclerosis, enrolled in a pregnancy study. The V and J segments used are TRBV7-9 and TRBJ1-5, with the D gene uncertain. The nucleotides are TGTGCCAGCAGCTTAACGGAGGACAATCAGCCCCAGCATTTT. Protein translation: CASSLTEDNQPQHF.